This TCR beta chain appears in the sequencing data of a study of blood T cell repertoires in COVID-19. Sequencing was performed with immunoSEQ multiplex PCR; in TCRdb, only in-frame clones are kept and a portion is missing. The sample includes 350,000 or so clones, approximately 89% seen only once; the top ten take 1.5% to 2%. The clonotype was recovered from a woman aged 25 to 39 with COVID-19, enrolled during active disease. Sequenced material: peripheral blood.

The CDR3 reads CASSENRGDTEAFF. The CDR3 DNA is TGTGCCAGCTCAGAGAACAGGGGAGACACTGAAGCTTTCTTT. The chain links TRBV18 to TRBJ1-1; 7 bases agree with TRBD1. CDR1 and CDR2 (germline): KGHSH, LQKENI. V was pared by 5 bases and J by 3 bases, with 6 bases of the junction left unmatched. This CDR3 is 14 amino acids long.